These 23 T cell receptor beta chains were all obtained from the same sample, sequenced in a study of shared clonotypes between healthy human individuals. Profiled with immunoSEQ multiplex PCR; TCRdb holds only in-frame clones, not every one. The data show fewer than 2.5 million clones, with 93% seen just once and about 0.34% held by the top ten. The sequencing sample was made of naive CD4+ T cells from PBMCs. Sample subset: CD45RA+ positively selected. These TCRs come from a man between 18 and 35 years old in good health. Some clones in this sample may be carry-over from other donors' samples.

This sequence joins TRBV5-4 and TRBJ2-1; D might be TRBD1 or TRBD2, each matching 5 bases. Germline-derived CDR1 and CDR2 are SGHNT and YYREEE (reference sequence). The CDR3 extends over 14 amino acids. Between the trimmed V and J ends, which lost 2 bases and 5 bases, there was a span of 11 bases. The CDR3 is CASSFNRGHNEQFF. CDR3 coding DNA: TGTGCCAGCAGCTTTAACCGGGGACACAATGAGCAGTTCTTC. Filled out from reference TRBV5-4 and TRBJ2-1, the complete variable domain reads ETGVTQSPTHLIKTRGQQVTLRCSSQSGHNTVSWYQQALGQGPQFIFQYYREEENGRGNFPPRFSGLQFPNYSSELNVNALELDDSALYLCASSFNRGHNEQFFGPGTRLTVL.

The chain employs TRBV6-5 and TRBJ1-5; no clear D gene. Trimming stripped 5 bases from V and 2 bases from J, with 10 bases between. This CDR3 region has 14 residues. Germline CDR1 reads MNHEY; CDR2 reads SVGAGI. CDR3 in amino acids: CASSGGLRNQPQHF. CDR3 in DNA: TGTGCCAGCAGTGGCGGACTACGCAATCAGCCCCAGCATTTT.

This clone was recorded only once. The genes are TRBV2 and TRBJ2-6; D may be TRBD1 or TRBD2 (5 bases each). The CDR3 has 14 amino acids. The germline CDR1 and CDR2 sequences are SNHLY and FYNNEI. The V gene lost 2 bases and the J gene lost 4 bases, with 6 bases spanning the gap. In DNA form, the CDR3 reads TGTGCCAGCAGTGAACGGGGCGGGGCCAACGTCCTGACTTTC. This codes for CASSERGGANVLTF.

The J gene is TRBJ2-7, the V gene TRBV9; no clear D. The germline V gene has CDR1 SGDLS and CDR2 YYNGEE. CDR3 length equals 14 residues. The germline V and J ends were trimmed by 4 bases and 0 bases, with 11 bases remaining between them. The CDR3 nucleotides read TGTGCCAGCAGCTCCCGACCTGACTCCTACGAGCAGTACTTC. Its translation is CASSSRPDSYEQYF.

This clone was recorded only once. This rearrangement joins TRBV5-4 to TRBJ1-4, with D tentatively TRBD1 (6 bases). Trimming left V 3 bases short and J 8 bases short, with 14 bases between. The V gene's germline CDR1 is SGHNT and CDR2 YYREEE (reference sequence). There are 14 residues in the CDR3. This CDR3 is CASSSAGTTEKLFF. The DNA for the CDR3 is TGTGCCAGCAGCTCGGCCGGGACAACCGAAAAACTGTTTTTT.

The CDR3 protein is CASSQEGSTSYNEQFF. For the CDR3, the DNA is TGCGCCAGCAGCCAAGAAGGCTCCACCTCCTACAATGAGCAGTTCTTC. The chain carries TRBV4-1 and TRBJ2-1; no clear D. Germline V gene lookup returns CDR1 MGHRA and CDR2 YSYEKL. The CDR3 consists of 16 residues. V was clipped by 0 bases and J by 0 bases, with 9 bases between them.

This chain joins TRBV25-1 and TRBJ1-2; D may be TRBD1 (6 bases). The CDR3 is 15 residues long. Germline CDR1 MGHDK, CDR2 SYGVNS. V was trimmed by 4 bases and J by 4 bases, leaving 16 bases between them. The CDR3 loop is CASSAPPGHPYGYTF. DNA for the CDR3: TGTGCCAGCAGTGCCCCTCCGGGACATCCCTATGGCTACACCTTC.

This chain uses TRBV15 with TRBJ2-7; weak D call: TRBD2 (5 bases). Trimming removed 0 bases from V and 6 bases from J, with 12 bases in between. From germline, CDR1 is LNHNV and CDR2 YYDKDF (reference sequence). CDR3 length equals 14 residues. The CDR3 spells CATSRDLAGLEQYF. CDR3 DNA sequence: TGTGCCACCAGCAGAGATTTGGCGGGTCTCGAGCAGTACTTC.

The chain is built from TRBV19 and TRBJ1-5, with D perhaps TRBD1 (6 bases). The CDR3 extends over 15 amino acids. V was shortened by 4 bases and J by 5 bases, with 15 bases between the two germline ends. The V gene's germline CDR1 is LNHDA and CDR2 SQIVND (reference sequence). CDR3 amino acids: CASSTVRGVHQPQHF. CDR3 nucleotides: TGTGCCAGTAGTACCGTCAGGGGTGTGCATCAGCCCCAGCATTTT.

CDR3 sequence: CASSINPTGNEKLFF. DNA of the CDR3: TGTGCCAGTAGTATCAATCCGACCGGTAATGAAAAACTGTTTTTT. The V call is TRBV19, the J call TRBJ1-4; D ambiguous. CDR1 LNHDA and CDR2 SQIVND come from the germline V gene (reference sequence). V gave up 3 bases and J gave up 4 bases, with 12 bases separating them. This CDR3 has 15 amino acids. The complete variable domain, with remaining parts taken from reference TRBV19 and TRBJ1-4, reads DGGITQSPKYLFRKEGQNVTLSCEQNLNHDAMYWYRQDPGQGLRLIYYSQIVNDFQKGDIAEGYSVSREKKESFPLTVTSAQKNPTAFYLCASSINPTGNEKLFFGSGTQLSVL.

The rearrangement links TRBV18 to TRBJ1-1; TRBD1 is a possible D gene (5 bases). Germline values: CDR1 KGHSH, CDR2 LQKENI. The CDR3 spans 15 residues. The ends were cut back, 3 bases at V and 1 base at J, with 12 bases in the middle. CDR3 in DNA: TGTGCCAGCTCACCCTTTGAGGGGCAGAACACTGAAGCTTTCTTT. Translated, it gives CASSPFEGQNTEAFF.

This clone has a single count. At the DNA level, this CDR3 is encoded by other sequences in the same sample as well. The chain couples TRBV10-3 to TRBJ2-1; no clear D gene. Germline lookup yields CDR1 ENHRY and CDR2 SYGVKD. The CDR3 contains 13 residues. Trimming took 0 bases from V and 4 from J, leaving 4 bases between them. The CDR3 bases are TGTGCCATCAGTGAGTCTGCTTACAATGAGCAGTTCTTC. This translates into CAISESAYNEQFF.

V is TRBV4-2 and J is TRBJ2-7; 13 positions match TRBD2. The CDR3 loop spans 19 amino acids. J gave up 2 bases and V 4 bases, and 14 bases lay outside the gene matches. Germline V lookup: CDR1 LGHNA, CDR2 YNFKEQ. The CDR3 DNA reads as TGTGCCAGCAGCCCCAGCATTCCAGGACTAGCGGGAGAGACCTACGAGCAGTACTTC. Protein sequence: CASSPSIPGLAGETYEQYF.

The V gene is TRBV6-6, the J gene TRBJ2-3; D assignment may be TRBD1 or TRBD2 (6 bases each). CDR1 is MNHNY and CDR2 is SVGAGI in the germline V gene (reference sequence). The CDR3 consists of 15 residues. The V gene lost 4 bases and the J gene lost 4 bases, with 15 bases spanning the gap. Here the CDR3 reads CASSSRGGGADTQYF. CDR3 in DNA: TGTGCCAGCAGTTCCCGAGGGGGAGGCGCAGATACGCAGTATTTT.

The chain links TRBV5-1 to TRBJ2-1; no reliable D call. Germline V lookup: CDR1 SGHRS, CDR2 YFSETQ. Trimming stripped 3 bases from V and 7 bases from J, with 11 bases between. This CDR3 region has 13 residues. Here the CDR3 reads CASSYGNMNEQFF. CDR3 nucleotide sequence: TGCGCCAGCAGCTATGGGAATATGAATGAGCAGTTCTTC.

The CDR3 reads CASSLPGPGGNEQYF. DNA for the CDR3: TGTGCCAGCAGTCTCCCCGGACCCGGGGGAAATGAGCAGTACTTC. The V gene is TRBV28, the J gene TRBJ2-7; the D gene is possibly TRBD2 (6 bases). The CDR3 is 15 residues long. The germline CDR1 and CDR2 sequences are MDHEN and SYDVKM. Trimming removed 5 bases from V and 7 bases from J, with 21 bases in between.

The V gene is TRBV5-4, the J gene TRBJ2-7; D not certain. The CDR3 covers 15 residues. The germline V and J ends were trimmed by 3 bases and 0 bases, with 13 bases remaining between them. The germline gives CDR1 SGHNT, CDR2 YYREEE (reference sequence). The CDR3 nucleotides are TGTGCCAGCAGCTCGCACCCAGGAACCTCCTACGAGCAGTACTTC. This gives the protein CASSSHPGTSYEQYF. Complete variable domain (other parts from reference TRBV5-4 and TRBJ2-7): ETGVTQSPTHLIKTRGQQVTLRCSSQSGHNTVSWYQQALGQGPQFIFQYYREEENGRGNFPPRFSGLQFPNYSSELNVNALELDDSALYLCASSSHPGTSYEQYFGPGTRLTVT.

This chain links TRBV14 with TRBJ1-1; D gene ambiguous. The CDR3 is 13 amino acids. Trimming removed 2 bases from V and 0 bases from J, with 4 bases in between. Germline V gives CDR1 SGHDN, CDR2 FVKESK. In nucleotides, the CDR3 is TGTGCCAGCAGCCAATTGGTGAACACTGAAGCTTTCTTT. This encodes CASSQLVNTEAFF.

This chain connects TRBV6-5 to TRBJ2-5; unclear D gene. Trimming left V 8 bases short and J 2 bases short, with 15 bases between. Germline CDR1 is MNHEY and CDR2 is SVGAGI. This CDR3 is built from 14 residues. The CDR3 nucleotides read TGTGCCAGCGCCTACGGGCAGGATCAAGAGACCCAGTACTTC. Its translation: CASAYGQDQETQYF.

This chain joins TRBV11-3 and TRBJ2-3, with TRBD2 matching 11 bases. Germline V CDR1 and CDR2: SGHNT, YENEEA. V was pared by 6 bases and J by 4 bases, with 12 bases of the junction left unmatched. The CDR3 is 17 residues long. The chain's CDR3 is CASRALAGGRAADTQYF. The CDR3 coding sequence is TGTGCCAGCAGAGCTTTAGCGGGAGGGAGGGCGGCAGATACGCAGTATTTT.

V and J are TRBV6-5 and TRBJ2-7, with a possible D match to TRBD2 (6 bases). V dropped 6 bases and J dropped 7 bases, with 19 bases sitting between them. CDR3 length equals 14 residues. CDR1 is MNHEY and CDR2 is SVGAGI in the germline V gene. The CDR3 DNA reads as TGTGCCAGCAGCTCCGGGACTGGAGCGCGGGAGCAGTACTTC. Translation gives CASSSGTGAREQYF.

CDR3 residues: CASSFFGRNNQPQHF. The CDR3 DNA sequence: TGTGCCAGCAGTTTCTTTGGACGGAATAATCAGCCCCAGCATTTT. This chain links TRBV28 with TRBJ1-5; D not certain. Trimming shortened V by 3 bases and J by 4 bases, and 13 bases separated the two germline ends. The CDR3 is 15 amino acids. Per the germline V gene, CDR1 is MDHEN and CDR2 is SYDVKM.

This chain links TRBV27 with TRBJ1-2; the match to TRBD1 covers 7 bases. Per germline, CDR1 MNHEY and CDR2 SMNVEV (reference sequence). The CDR3 is made up of 15 amino acids. Trimming cost V 7 bases and J 3 bases; bases outside gene matches: 11. For the CDR3, the DNA is TGTGCCAGCACCTCCCCCTTGACAGGGCACTATGGCTACACCTTC. As protein: CASTSPLTGHYGYTF.